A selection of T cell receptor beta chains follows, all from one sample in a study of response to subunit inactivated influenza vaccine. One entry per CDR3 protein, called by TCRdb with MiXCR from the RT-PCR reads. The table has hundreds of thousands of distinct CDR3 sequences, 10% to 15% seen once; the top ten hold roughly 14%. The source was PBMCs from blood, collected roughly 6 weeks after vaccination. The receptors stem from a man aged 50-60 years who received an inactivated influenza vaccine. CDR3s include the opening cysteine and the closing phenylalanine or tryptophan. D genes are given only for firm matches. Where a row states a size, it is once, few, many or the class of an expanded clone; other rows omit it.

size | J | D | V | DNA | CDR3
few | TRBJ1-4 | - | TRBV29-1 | TGCAGCGTTGCAGCCACAACTAATGAAAAACTGTTTTTT | CSVAATTNEKLFF
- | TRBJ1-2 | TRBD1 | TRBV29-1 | TGCAGCGGTACTCTACAGGGGGCGGTGAAGGGCTACACCTTC | CSGTLQGAVKGYTF
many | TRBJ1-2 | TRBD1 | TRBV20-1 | TGCAGTGCTAGACAGGGGGCGCACTATGGCTACACCTTC | CSARQGAHYGYTF
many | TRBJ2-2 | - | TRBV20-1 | TGCAGTGCTAAAAGGGGGACCAACACCGGGGAGCTGTTTTTT | CSAKRGTNTGELFF
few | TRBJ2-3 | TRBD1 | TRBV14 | TGTGCCAGCAGCCCCACACAGGGGGCGCGTACAGATACGCAGTATTTT | CASSPTQGARTDTQYF
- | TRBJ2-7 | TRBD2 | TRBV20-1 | TGCAGTGCCCAAACTAGCGGGAGGAACGAGCAGTACTTC | CSAQTSGRNEQYF
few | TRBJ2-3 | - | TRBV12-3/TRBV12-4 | TGTGCCAGCAGTCCGGCGGGGGCCTTCCTAGATACGCAGTATTTT | CASSPAGAFLDTQYF
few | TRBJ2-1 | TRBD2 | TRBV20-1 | TGCAGTGCTAACCCTAGCGGGAGGGCCATCTATGAGCAGTTCTTC | CSANPSGRAIYEQFF
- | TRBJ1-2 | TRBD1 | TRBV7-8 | TGTGCCAGCAGCTTAGGGACAGGGACTGGCGGCTACACCTTC | CASSLGTGTGGYTF
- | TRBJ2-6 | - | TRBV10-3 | TGTGCCATCAGTGGGGACCCAGATTCTGGGGCCAACGTCCTGACTTTC | CAISGDPDSGANVLTF
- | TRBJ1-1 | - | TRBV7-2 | TGTGCCAGCAATCTGGTGACAGAAAACACTGAAGCTTTCTTT | CASNLVTENTEAFF
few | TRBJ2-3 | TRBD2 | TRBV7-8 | TGTGCCAGCAGCCCCCTCGGGGGGGGGCCCACAGATACGCAGTATTTT | CASSPLGGGPTDTQYF
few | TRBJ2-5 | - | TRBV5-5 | TGTGCCAGCAGCTTGGCCATTAGCAGGGGATCGGAGACCCAGTACTTC | CASSLAISRGSETQYF
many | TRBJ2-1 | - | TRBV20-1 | TGCAGTGCTAGACGCCGGGACACCCATGAGCAGTTCTTC | CSARRRDTHEQFF
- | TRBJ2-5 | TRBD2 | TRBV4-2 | TGTGCCAGCAGCCAAGGTTCCATAGCGGGGGACGGGACCCAGTACTTC | CASSQGSIAGDGTQYF
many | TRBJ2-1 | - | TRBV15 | TGTGCCACCAGCAACGGGAAACACAATGAGCAGTTCTTC | CATSNGKHNEQFF
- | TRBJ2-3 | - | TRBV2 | TGTGCCAGCAGAGCAGGGTTAAGCACAGATACGCAGTATTTT | CASRAGLSTDTQYF
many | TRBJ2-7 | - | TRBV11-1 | TGTGCCAGCAGCTTAAGTGGGGGCGAGCCCTACGAGCAGTACTTC | CASSLSGGEPYEQYF
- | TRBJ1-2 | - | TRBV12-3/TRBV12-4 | TGTACCAGCTGTTTTGCATTTGGGAGAGACCCCTTACCTAACTATGGCTACACCTTC | CTSCFAFGRDPLPNYGYTF
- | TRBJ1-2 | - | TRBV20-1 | TGCAGTGCCCCTGATGTGGGCTACACCTTC | CSAPDVGYTF
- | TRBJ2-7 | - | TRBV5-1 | TGCGCCAGCAGCCCGACCGGACAATACGAGCAGTACTTC | CASSPTGQYEQYF
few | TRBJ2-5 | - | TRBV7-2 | TGTGCCAGCAGCCCTTCGACTCGCCAAGAGACCCAGTACTTC | CASSPSTRQETQYF
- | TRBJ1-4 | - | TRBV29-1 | TGCAGCGTTGGGGAGATACGCGAAAAACTGTTTTTT | CSVGEIREKLFF
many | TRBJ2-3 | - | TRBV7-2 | TGTGCCAGCAGCTTAGCGGGGGCCCGTACAGATACGCAGTATTTT | CASSLAGARTDTQYF
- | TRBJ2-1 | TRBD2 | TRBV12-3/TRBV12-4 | TGTGCCAGCCGCCGTCTAGCGGCTTACAATGAGCAGTTCTTC | CASRRLAAYNEQFF
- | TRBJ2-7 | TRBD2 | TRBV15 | TGTGCCACCAGCAGAGATCCCGGGACTAGCGGCTACGAGCAGTACTTC | CATSRDPGTSGYEQYF
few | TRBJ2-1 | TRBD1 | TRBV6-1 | TGTGCCAGCAGTCGACCTTACTCCGGGACAGGGGGTCGGGGTGAGCAGTTCTTC | CASSRPYSGTGGRGEQFF
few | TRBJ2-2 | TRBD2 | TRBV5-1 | TGCGCCAGCAGCAAGAGGGGACTAGCGGGTCTAAACACCGGGGAGCTGTTTTTT | CASSKRGLAGLNTGELFF
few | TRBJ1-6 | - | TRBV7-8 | TGTGCCAGCAGCGGGACATCCGGGAATTCACCCCTCCACTTT | CASSGTSGNSPLHF
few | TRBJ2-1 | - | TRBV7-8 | TGTGCCAGCAGCATCGGAGGGGGCGTGGGACCCTACAATGAGCAGTTCTTC | CASSIGGGVGPYNEQFF
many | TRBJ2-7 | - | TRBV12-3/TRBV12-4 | TGTGCCAGCAGCTATGGCTGGGAAGTGGAGAGCGTCGAGCAGTACTTC | CASSYGWEVESVEQYF
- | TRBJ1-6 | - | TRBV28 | TGTGCCAGCCTACGAGGGACAAGTAAATCACCCCTCCACTTT | CASLRGTSKSPLHF
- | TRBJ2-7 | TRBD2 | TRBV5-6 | TGTGCCAGCAGTTTGGACCGACTAGCGGCGAGTAACGAGCAGTACTTC | CASSLDRLAASNEQYF